In its sample, the clone carrying this TCR beta chain was seen many times. Its specificity is not known. This record comes from a study of blood T cells in healthy people across ages. Study-wide points: Higher diversity, along with more naive CD4+ cells, distinguished long-lived donors from aged donors. Reliance upon unsorted PBMCs precluded definitive naive versus antigen-experienced comparison.

The second PCR ran about 6 to 11 cycles with a sample-barcoded 5' primer and J-beta primers. TCRdb reprocessed the 5' RACE reads via MiXCR and lists one record per CDR3 protein. The repertoire consists of around 800,000 distinct CDR3 sequences, with about 47% occurring once and the leading ten covering 15% to 20%. The germline V gene has CDR1 SGDLS and CDR2 YYNGEE. This CDR3 spans 14 amino acids. The germline V and J ends were trimmed by 2 bases and 5 bases, with 13 bases remaining between them. The sequencing sample was made of blood. V is TRBV9 and J is TRBJ2-5; D call uncertain. The receptor's source is a man of 80 years or more in good health. As DNA, the CDR3 is TGTGCCAGCAGCGTGGACCCAAGGGCGGAGACCCAGTACTTC. Amino acids: CASSVDPRAETQYF.